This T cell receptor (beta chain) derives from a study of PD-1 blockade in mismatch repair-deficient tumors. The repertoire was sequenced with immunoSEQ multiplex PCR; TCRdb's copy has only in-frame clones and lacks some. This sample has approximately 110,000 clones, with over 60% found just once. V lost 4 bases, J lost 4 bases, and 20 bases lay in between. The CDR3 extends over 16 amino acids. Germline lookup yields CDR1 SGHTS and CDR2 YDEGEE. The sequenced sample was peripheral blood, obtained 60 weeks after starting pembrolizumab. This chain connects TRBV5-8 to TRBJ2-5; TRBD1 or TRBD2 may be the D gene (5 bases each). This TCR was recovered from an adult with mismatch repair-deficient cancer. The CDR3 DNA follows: TGTGCCAGCAGCCACCTCCTTCAGGGCGAGGGAGAGACCCAGTACTTC. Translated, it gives CASSHLLQGEGETQYF.